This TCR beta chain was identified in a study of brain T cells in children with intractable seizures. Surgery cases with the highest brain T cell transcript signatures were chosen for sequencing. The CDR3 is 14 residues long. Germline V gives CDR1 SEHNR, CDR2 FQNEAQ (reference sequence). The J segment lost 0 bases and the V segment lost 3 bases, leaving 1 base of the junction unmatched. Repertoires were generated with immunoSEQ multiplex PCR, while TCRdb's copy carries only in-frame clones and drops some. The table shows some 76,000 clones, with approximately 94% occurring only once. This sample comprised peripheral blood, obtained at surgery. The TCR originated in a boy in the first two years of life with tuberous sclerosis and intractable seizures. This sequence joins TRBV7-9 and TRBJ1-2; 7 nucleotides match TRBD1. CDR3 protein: CASSLGQSNYGYTF. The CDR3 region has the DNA TGTGCCAGCAGCTTGGGACAGTCTAACTATGGCTACACCTTC.